This T cell receptor (beta chain) was found in a study of blood T cell repertoires in COVID-19. As for the study in general: Acute and convalescent COVID-19 specimens originated in the United States, Italy and Spain. T cells, B-cell-depleted T cells, or PBMCs supplied cDNA or gDNA.

In the authors' methods: The authors estimated nucleated cell counts from reference gene primer amplification. Repertoires were generated with immunoSEQ multiplex PCR, while TCRdb's copy carries only in-frame clones and drops some. V, J and clone size were drawn from that table, and D and trimming were deduced from the DNA. The sample has 170,000 or so clones, more than 75% seen once. Recovered status applied to Cohort 3 donors who had two consecutive negative PCRs. It also applied to those with clearance or with symptom resolution. J lost 7 bases, V lost 6 bases, and 9 bases had no gene match. Germline CDR1 reads WSHSY; CDR2 reads SAAADI. CDR3 size: 14 residues.

Sequencing was done on a sample of PBMCs or T cells enriched from blood (not recorded which). The V gene is TRBV10-2, the J gene TRBJ2-3; 8 bases fit TRBD2. The TCR originated in a woman in her 50s who had recovered from COVID-19. In nucleotides, the CDR3 is TGCGCCAGCAGACCAACGGGGGGGTTAAATACGCAGTATTTT. Protein: CASRPTGGLNTQYF.